A single sample gave rise to the 11 T cell receptor beta chains below, sequenced in a study of PD-L1 blockade in urothelial cancer. Time point in this sample: peripheral blood 6 weeks after treatment start. Repertoires were generated with immunoSEQ multiplex PCR, while TCRdb's copy carries only in-frame clones and drops some. The data contain approximately 83,000 clones, 83% of them singletons. Material: PBMCs, obtained around atezolizumab (anti-PD-L1) treatment. These receptors all stem from a man between 65 and 85 years old with urothelial cancer.

The chain's CDR3 is CASSIGQGKTGELFF. The CDR3 DNA sequence: TGTGCCAGTAGTATCGGGCAGGGTAAAACCGGGGAGCTGTTTTTT. This chain connects TRBV19 to TRBJ2-2; maybe TRBD1 (5 bases). The CDR3 covers 15 residues. The V and J ends lost 3 bases and 5 bases respectively, with 13 bases between them. Germline assignment: CDR1 LNHDA and CDR2 SQIVND (reference sequence).

The V gene is TRBV7-2, the J gene TRBJ1-3; D is possibly TRBD1 (6 bases). This CDR3 is 15 amino acids long. Germline-derived CDR1 and CDR2 are SGHTA and FQGNSA. V was trimmed by 1 base and J by 8 bases, leaving 15 bases between them. The CDR3: CASSLVVTGDDTIYF. The CDR3 bases are TGTGCCAGCAGCTTAGTTGTGACAGGAGATGACACCATATATTTT.

This clone was observed once. This CDR3 reads CASISGQSYEQYF. Here the CDR3 DNA reads TGTGCCAGCATCTCGGGACAGTCCTACGAGCAGTACTTC. This chain uses TRBV5-8 with TRBJ2-7; TRBD1 matches at 7 bases. The V and J ends lost 6 bases and 1 base, in that order; junction bases with no gene match: 4. Germline V gene data show CDR1 as SGHTS and CDR2 as YDEGEE. This CDR3 region has 13 residues.

This chain uses TRBV27 with TRBJ2-3; 8 nucleotides agree with TRBD2. With 5 bases clipped from V and 4 bases from J, the junction kept 8 bases outside the gene matches. Germline CDR1 and CDR2: MNHEY and SMNVEV (reference sequence). The CDR3 sequence is 15 residues long. Here the CDR3 reads CASSGAAGASDTQYF. The CDR3, as DNA: TGTGCCAGCAGTGGAGCAGCGGGGGCCTCAGATACGCAGTATTTT.

The chain is built from TRBV7-9 and TRBJ2-6, with 7 bases lining up with TRBD1. The germline CDR1 and CDR2 sequences are SEHNR and FQNEAQ (reference sequence). The CDR3 has 17 residues. J lost 1 base, V lost 0 bases, and 3 bases had no gene match. The CDR3: CASSLAGRGSGANVLTF. CDR3 DNA: TGTGCCAGCAGCTTAGCGGGCAGGGGGTCTGGGGCCAACGTCCTGACTTTC.

V and J are TRBV11-2 and TRBJ2-1, with 9 bases identical to TRBD2. The CDR3 runs 19 residues. Germline-derived CDR1 and CDR2 are SGHAT and FQNNGV. V trimming: 0 bases; J trimming: 0 bases; junction bases outside the gene matches: 9. CDR3 sequence: CASSLDLSGRPASYNEQFF. The CDR3, as DNA: TGTGCCAGCAGCTTAGATTTGAGCGGGAGGCCAGCCTCCTACAATGAGCAGTTCTTC.

This clone has only one observation. This specimen includes other DNA sequences encoding the same CDR3. The rearrangement uses TRBV2 and TRBJ2-7; 8 bases line up with TRBD1. Germline CDR1 SNHLY, CDR2 FYNNEI. The CDR3 length is 14 residues. V shed 6 bases, J shed 1 base, and the junction held 5 bases outside the gene matches. CDR3 amino acids: CASRRTGLSYEQYF. Written as DNA, the CDR3 is TGTGCCAGCAGACGGACAGGGTTATCCTACGAGCAGTACTTC.

This clone has more than one count but fewer than ten. The chain combines TRBV7-8 with TRBJ2-4, with TRBD2 matching 8 bases. CDR1 and CDR2 from the germline V gene are SGHVS and FQNEAQ. CDR3 length: 14 amino acids. V lost 5 bases to trimming and J lost 5 bases; unmatched junction nucleotides: 5. The CDR3 loop is CASSPGTSQNIQYF. The CDR3 coding sequence is TGTGCCAGCAGCCCCGGGACTAGTCAAAACATTCAGTACTTC.

This clone turned up a few times. The rearrangement links TRBV9 to TRBJ2-1, with 8 bases matching TRBD2. Germline V lookup: CDR1 SGDLS, CDR2 YYNGEE. This CDR3 has 15 amino acids. The V and J ends lost 4 bases and 5 bases, in that order; junction bases with no gene match: 8. The CDR3 DNA is TGTGCCAGCAGCCGACGGGGGGGCAAAAACAATGAGCAGTTCTTC. Its protein product is CASSRRGGKNNEQFF. Drawing the rest from reference TRBV9 and TRBJ2-1, the complete variable domain is DSGVTQTPKHLITATGQRVTLRCSPRSGDLSVYWYQQSLDQGLQFLIQYYNGEERAKGNILERFSAQQFPDLHSELNLSSLELGDSALYFCASSRRGGKNNEQFFGPGTRLTVL.

This clone was counted a single time. The chain joins TRBV4-3 to TRBJ2-7, with TRBD2 matching over 10 bases. The germline CDR1 and CDR2 sequences are LGHNA and YSLEER. The CDR3 is made up of 16 amino acids. The V gene end was trimmed by 1 base and the J gene end by 5 bases; junction bases not matched to a gene: 8. The CDR3 DNA sequence: TGCGCCAGCAGCCAAGTCTGGAGCGGGAGGGCCGACGAGCAGTACTTC. It is translated as CASSQVWSGRADEQYF.

This sequence joins TRBV23-1 and TRBJ2-7, with TRBD1 as a possible D gene (7 bases). TRBV23-1 is assigned to the ORF class and has an uncertain function. The V end was cut by 4 bases, the J end by 2 bases, with 24 bases between. The CDR3 totals 18 residues. CDR3 nucleotides: TGCGCCAGCAGTCTAACCCGGGACAGACCTTCGGGAGCCTACGAGCAGTACTTC. Amino acids: CASSLTRDRPSGAYEQYF.